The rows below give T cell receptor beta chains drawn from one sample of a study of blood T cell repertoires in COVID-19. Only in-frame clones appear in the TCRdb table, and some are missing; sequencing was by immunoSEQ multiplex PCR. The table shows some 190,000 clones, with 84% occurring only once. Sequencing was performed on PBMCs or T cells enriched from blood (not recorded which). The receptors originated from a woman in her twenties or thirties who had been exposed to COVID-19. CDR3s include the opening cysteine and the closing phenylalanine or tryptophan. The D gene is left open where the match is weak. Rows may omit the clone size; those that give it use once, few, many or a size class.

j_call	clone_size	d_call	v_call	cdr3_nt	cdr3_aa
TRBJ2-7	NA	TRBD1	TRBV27	TGTGCCAGCAGTTTAGGTGGACAGGGTGAGCAGTACTTC	CASSLGGQGEQYF
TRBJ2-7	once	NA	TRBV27	TGTGCCAGCAGTTTATCAGCAGGATCAACAGCCTACGAGCAGTACTTC	CASSLSAGSTAYEQYF
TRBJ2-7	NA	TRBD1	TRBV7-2	TGTGCCAGCAGCTTCCCGACAGGGGTGACCTACGAGCAGTACTTC	CASSFPTGVTYEQYF
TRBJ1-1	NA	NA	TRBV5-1	TGCGCCAGCAGCTTCCAGGGGAACACTGAAGCTTTCTTT	CASSFQGNTEAFF
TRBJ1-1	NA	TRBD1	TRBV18	TGTGCCAGCTCACAACAGGGGAAGAGTGGCACTGAAGCTTTCTTT	CASSQQGKSGTEAFF
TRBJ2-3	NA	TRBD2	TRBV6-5	TGTGCCAGCAGAGGACTAGCGGGGGGGGCTGATACGCAGTATTTT	CASRGLAGGADTQYF
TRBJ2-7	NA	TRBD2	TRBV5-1	TGCGCCAGCAGCTTGGTCCTGCGGGAGGACAGCGAGCAGTACTTC	CASSLVLREDSEQYF
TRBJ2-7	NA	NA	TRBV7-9	TGTGCCAGCAGCTCCGGACACCTTCAGCCTTACGAGCAGTACTTC	CASSSGHLQPYEQYF
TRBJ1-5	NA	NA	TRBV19	TGTGCCAGTAGTATAGCGGGGAAAAGCAATCAGCCCCAGCATTTT	CASSIAGKSNQPQHF
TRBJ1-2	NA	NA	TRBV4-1	TGCGCCAGCAGCCAAGAAGGAGGAGCAGGTGGCTACACCTTC	CASSQEGGAGGYTF
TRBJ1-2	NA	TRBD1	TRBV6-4	TGTGCCAGCAGTGACCGGGGGACAGGACTCGCTGGCTACACCTTC	CASSDRGTGLAGYTF
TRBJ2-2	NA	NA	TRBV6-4	TGTGCCAGCAGTGCAAGCATAGTCGGCACCGGGGAGCTGTTTTTT	CASSASIVGTGELFF
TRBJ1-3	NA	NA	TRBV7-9	TGTGCCAGCAGCCCATTATCAGTCTTCGGAAACACCATATATTTT	CASSPLSVFGNTIYF
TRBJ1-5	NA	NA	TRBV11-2	TGTGCCAGCAGCTTAGGGGCGGGAAGCAATCAGCCCCAGCATTTT	CASSLGAGSNQPQHF
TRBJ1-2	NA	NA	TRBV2	TGTGCCAGCAGTGAATCCGGGACATCTAACTATGGCTACACCTTC	CASSESGTSNYGYTF
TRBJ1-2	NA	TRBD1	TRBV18	TGTGCCAGCTCACCTAAAATGGACAGGGGGAACTATGGCTACACCTTC	CASSPKMDRGNYGYTF
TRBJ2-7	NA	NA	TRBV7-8	TGTGCCAGCAGCTTAGTAATCCGCGGACAGAGCTACGAGCAGTACTTC	CASSLVIRGQSYEQYF
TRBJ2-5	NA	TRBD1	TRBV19	TGTGCCAGTAGTATTGGGGGACAGGCTTTACAAGAGACCCAGTACTTC	CASSIGGQALQETQYF
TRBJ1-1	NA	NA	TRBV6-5	TGTGCCAGCAGTTACTCGCGGGGCTGGGGCACTGAAGCTTTCTTT	CASSYSRGWGTEAFF
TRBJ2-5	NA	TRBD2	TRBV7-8	TGTGCCAGCAGCTCCAACTCCCTCGAACTAGCGGCAACGGAGACCCAGTACTTC	CASSSNSLELAATETQYF
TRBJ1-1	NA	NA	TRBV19	TGTGCCAGTAGGCCCCCGGGTTGGAGTACTGAAGCTTTCTTT	CASRPPGWSTEAFF
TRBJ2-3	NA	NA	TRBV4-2	TGTGCCAGCAGCCAAGAGGTCGGAGGAGGGCCAGCAGATACGCAGTATTTT	CASSQEVGGGPADTQYF
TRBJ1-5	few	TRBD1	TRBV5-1	TGCGCCAGCAGCTTGGGTGGGACAGGGGGCACTCAGCCCCAGCATTTT	CASSLGGTGGTQPQHF
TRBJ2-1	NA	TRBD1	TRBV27	TGTGCCAGCAGTTTGGACAGGTTCTACGAGCAGTTCTTC	CASSLDRFYEQFF
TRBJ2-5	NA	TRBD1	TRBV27	TGTGCCAGCAGCGTAACCAGACAGGGGGCCCTAGGGGTAGCCCAGTACTTC	CASSVTRQGALGVAQYF
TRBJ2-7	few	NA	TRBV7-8	TGTGCCAGCAGCTCCTCTGTCGGCTACGAGCAGTACTTC	CASSSSVGYEQYF
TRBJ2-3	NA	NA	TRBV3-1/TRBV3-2	TGTGCCAGCAGCCGAGGACTGATCACAGATACGCAGTATTTT	CASSRGLITDTQYF
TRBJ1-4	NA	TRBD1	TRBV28	TGTGCCAGCAGTTTATTAGGGACAGGGGGCCCTAATGAAAAACTGTTTTTT	CASSLLGTGGPNEKLFF
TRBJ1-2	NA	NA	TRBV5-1	TGCGCCACTTCGACAGGCTCGGGCGGCTACACCTTC	CATSTGSGGYTF
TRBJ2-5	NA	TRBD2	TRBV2	TGTGCCAGCACCATCTCTAGCGGGGGGGAGACCCAGTACTTC	CASTISSGGETQYF
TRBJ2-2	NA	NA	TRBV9	TGTGCCAGCAGCGTAGTCGGCGGCCTGGCCGGGGAGCTGTTTTTT	CASSVVGGLAGELFF
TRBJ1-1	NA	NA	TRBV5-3	TGTGCCAGAAGCTTTTTACAGGGCTTTGAAGCTTTCTTT	CARSFLQGFEAFF
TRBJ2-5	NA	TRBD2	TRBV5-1	TGCGCCAGCAGCACCCAGACTAGCGGACAAGAGACCCAGTACTTC	CASSTQTSGQETQYF
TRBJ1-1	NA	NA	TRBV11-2	TGTGCCAGCAGCTTAGATCGGGGGACTGAAGCTTTCTTT	CASSLDRGTEAFF
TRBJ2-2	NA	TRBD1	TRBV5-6	TGTGCCAGCAGCTTGCGTAAGGCAGGGGGCTCGACCGGGGAGCTGTTTTTT	CASSLRKAGGSTGELFF
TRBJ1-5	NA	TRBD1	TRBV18	TGTGCCAGCTCACAGGACAGGCAAGGGAATCAGCCCCAGCATTTT	CASSQDRQGNQPQHF
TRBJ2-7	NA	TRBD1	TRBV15	TGTGCCACCAGCAAGAGCAGGGGGCCCTACGAGCAGTACTTC	CATSKSRGPYEQYF
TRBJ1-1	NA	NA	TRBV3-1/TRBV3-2	TGTGCCAGCAGCCAAGTGGGAGGTGGGACTGAAGCTTTCTTT	CASSQVGGGTEAFF
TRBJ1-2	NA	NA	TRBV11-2	TGTGCCAGCAGTCCGGACAGCAACTATGGCTACACCTTC	CASSPDSNYGYTF
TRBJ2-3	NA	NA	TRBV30	TGTGCCTGGGAGACAGTAGCTAGCACAGATACGCAGTATTTT	CAWETVASTDTQYF
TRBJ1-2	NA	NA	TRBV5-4	TGTGCCAGCAGCCTAGACAGGATGGGGGGCTACACCTTC	CASSLDRMGGYTF
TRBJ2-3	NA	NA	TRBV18	TGTGCCAGCTCACCAACAGGCCCCACAGATACGCAGTATTTT	CASSPTGPTDTQYF
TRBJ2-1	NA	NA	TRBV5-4	TGTGCCAGCAGCTTGGTCATCCAGGGCTCCTACAATGAGCAGTTCTTC	CASSLVIQGSYNEQFF
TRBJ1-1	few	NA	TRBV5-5	TGTGCCAGCAGCTACCGGGGGGCAACTGAAGCTTTCTTT	CASSYRGATEAFF
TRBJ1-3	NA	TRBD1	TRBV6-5	TGTGCCAGCAGTTACTTAGGGGGCTTTGGAAACACCATATATTTT	CASSYLGGFGNTIYF